The TCR beta chain described here comes from a study of T-cell reconstitution after alpha-beta-depleted transplantation in children (dated by TCRdb to 2016 to 2017). Turning to the overall study: Using TCR repertoire profiling, the study quantitatively followed how T-cell immune reconstitution unfolded in children after TCRalphabeta/CD19-depleted allogeneic hematopoietic cell transplantation.

As concerns this clonotype: No antigen is known for it. No much larger clone is present one base from it, and per-base qualities are unavailable.

As encoded in the germline V gene (reference sequence), CDR1 is SEHNR while CDR2 is FQNEAQ. Its CDR3 holds 16 amino acids, cysteine through phenylalanine. Only the CDR3 DNA stays, 48 bases, in frame from base 1. V was cut back by 2 bases and J by 1 base, leaving a gap of 14 bases between them. The library relied on PCR. Reads for this sample came from an Illumina HiSeq 2500. TCR libraries were prepared with molecular barcoding, using unique molecular identifiers to normalize TCRbeta repertoire quantification. TCRdb reprocessing: public reads trimmed at Q25 with fastp, clones called with MiXCR, in-frame beta chains kept. For every CDR3 protein sequence, its rows merge into one entry that carries the most common genes and DNA. In this sample the table shows about 610,000 distinct CDR3 sequences, more than 9% of which occur a single time. About 4.2% of the sample is taken by the ten largest.

This receptor chain uses TRBV7-9 and TRBJ2-5; tentative D gene TRBD2, with 6 bases matching. The receptor's source is a human donor who donated a stem cell graft to a child with acute myeloid leukemia. Sequencing was performed on PBMCs from the stem cell graft donor, taken from the stem cell graft. In nucleotides, the sequence is TGTGCCAGCAGCTTATCCCCAGCGGGCCCCCAAGAGACCCAGTACTTC. Protein translation: CASSLSPAGPQETQYF.